In this sample, the clone carrying this T cell receptor (beta chain) turned up a few times. Per the original data handling: Amplified reference gene primers provided the basis for estimating nucleated cell counts. Generated by immunoSEQ multiplex PCR, the TCRdb table keeps only in-frame clones and is missing some. V and J calls and clone size are those listed in that table; D and trimming were worked out from the DNA. In the table there are some 400,000 clones, approximately 86% of which are singletons. The data originate from a study of blood T cell repertoires in COVID-19. The CDR3 runs 15 residues. Germline CDR1 reads SGHRS; CDR2 reads YFSETQ. V lost 4 bases and J 4 bases, leaving 17 bases between the germline ends.

The sequenced sample consisted of peripheral blood. This chain connects TRBV5-1 to TRBJ1-1; D not resolved. The TCR comes from a human donor in a cohort sampled during active COVID-19. The CDR3 region is CASSDEGFSGTEAFF. The CDR3 DNA sequence: TGCGCCAGCAGCGATGAAGGATTCTCGGGCACTGAAGCTTTCTTT.